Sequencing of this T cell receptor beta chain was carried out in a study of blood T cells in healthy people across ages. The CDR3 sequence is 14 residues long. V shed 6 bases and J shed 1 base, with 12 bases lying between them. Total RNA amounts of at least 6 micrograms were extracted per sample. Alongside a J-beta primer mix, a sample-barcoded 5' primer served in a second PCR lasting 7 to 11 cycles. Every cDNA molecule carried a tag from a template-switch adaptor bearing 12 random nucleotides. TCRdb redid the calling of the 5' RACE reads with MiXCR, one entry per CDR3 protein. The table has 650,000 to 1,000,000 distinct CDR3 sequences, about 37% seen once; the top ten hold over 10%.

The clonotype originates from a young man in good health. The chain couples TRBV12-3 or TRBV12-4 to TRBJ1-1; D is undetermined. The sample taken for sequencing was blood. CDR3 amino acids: CASRTFSQNTEAFF. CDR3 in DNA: TGTGCCAGCAGAACCTTCTCGCAGAACACTGAAGCTTTCTTT.